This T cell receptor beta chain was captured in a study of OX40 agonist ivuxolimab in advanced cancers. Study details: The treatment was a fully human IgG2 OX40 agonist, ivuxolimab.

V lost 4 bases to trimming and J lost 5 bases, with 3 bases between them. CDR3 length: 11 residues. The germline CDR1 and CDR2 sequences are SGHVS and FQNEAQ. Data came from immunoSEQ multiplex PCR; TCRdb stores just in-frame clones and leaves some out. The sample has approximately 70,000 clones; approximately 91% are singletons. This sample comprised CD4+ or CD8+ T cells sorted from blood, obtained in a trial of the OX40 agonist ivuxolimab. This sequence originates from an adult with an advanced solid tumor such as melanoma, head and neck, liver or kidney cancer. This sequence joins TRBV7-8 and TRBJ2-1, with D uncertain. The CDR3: CASSWNNEQFF. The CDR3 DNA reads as TGTGCCAGCAGCTGGAACAATGAGCAGTTCTTC.